The rows below give T cell receptor beta chains drawn from one sample of a study of T-cell reconstitution after alpha-beta-depleted transplantation in children. TCRdb passed the PCR reads through MiXCR, listing each CDR3 protein once. The table shows some 120,000 distinct CDR3 sequences, with 9.7% occurring only once. The material sequenced was PBMCs, mostly from graft donor cells, taken 180 days after TCRalphabeta/CD19-depleted stem cell transplant. These receptors were obtained from a girl under three years old who had a stem cell transplant for combined immunodeficiency, so the T cells may come from the graft donor. CDR3s include the opening cysteine and the closing phenylalanine or tryptophan. The D gene is left open where the match is weak. Not every row has a clone size; where given, it reads once, few, many or a size class.

d_call: .; v_call: TRBV7-9; clone_size: .; j_call: TRBJ2-2; cdr3_nt: TGTGCCAGCAGCTTATTCGCCGGGGAGCTGTTTTTT; cdr3_aa: CASSLFAGELFF
d_call: TRBD1; v_call: TRBV12-3/TRBV12-4; clone_size: .; j_call: TRBJ2-7; cdr3_nt: TGTGCCAGCAGTTTTGCCCAGGGGGCAATCTACGAGCAGTACTTC; cdr3_aa: CASSFAQGAIYEQYF
d_call: .; v_call: TRBV5-1; clone_size: few; j_call: TRBJ2-1; cdr3_nt: TGCGCCAGCAGCTATACGGTCGACTCCTACAATGAGCAGTTCTTC; cdr3_aa: CASSYTVDSYNEQFF
d_call: .; v_call: TRBV11-3; clone_size: few; j_call: TRBJ2-1; cdr3_nt: TGTGCCAGCAAGGGGAAAACGGGGGAGCACAATGAGCAGTTCTTC; cdr3_aa: CASKGKTGEHNEQFF
d_call: TRBD2; v_call: TRBV6-5; clone_size: many; j_call: TRBJ2-5; cdr3_nt: TGTGCCAGCAGTTACGATCTAGCGGCTCAAGAGACCCAGTACTTC; cdr3_aa: CASSYDLAAQETQYF
d_call: TRBD1; v_call: TRBV7-9; clone_size: .; j_call: TRBJ2-1; cdr3_nt: TGTGCCAGCAGCTTCTACGAGGCCGGGACAGGGGAGCAGTTCTTC; cdr3_aa: CASSFYEAGTGEQFF
d_call: .; v_call: TRBV29-1; clone_size: .; j_call: TRBJ2-7; cdr3_nt: TGCAGCGTTGGGATTGCGGCGAAGTACGAGCAGTACTTC; cdr3_aa: CSVGIAAKYEQYF
d_call: .; v_call: TRBV5-5; clone_size: few; j_call: TRBJ2-5; cdr3_nt: TGTGCCAGCACTCCGAACGTAATGGGGGGACGGGAGACCCAGTACTTC; cdr3_aa: CASTPNVMGGRETQYF
d_call: .; v_call: TRBV27; clone_size: many; j_call: TRBJ2-5; cdr3_nt: TGTGCCAGCAGTTCGGGACTTCGGTACGAGACCCAGTACTTC; cdr3_aa: CASSSGLRYETQYF
d_call: .; v_call: TRBV7-2; clone_size: few; j_call: TRBJ2-4; cdr3_nt: TGTGCCAGCAGCTTAAGGCGGGACAGACTAGCCAAAAACATTCAGTACTTC; cdr3_aa: CASSLRRDRLAKNIQYF
d_call: TRBD2; v_call: TRBV12-3/TRBV12-4; clone_size: once; j_call: TRBJ2-1; cdr3_nt: TGTGCCATCAGTTCCCCGGGACTAGTTGCTAGCTCCTACAATGAGCAGTTCTTC; cdr3_aa: CAISSPGLVASSYNEQFF
d_call: .; v_call: TRBV10-3; clone_size: .; j_call: TRBJ2-3; cdr3_nt: TGTGCCATCACTCGCGGGGCAGATACGCAGTATTTT; cdr3_aa: CAITRGADTQYF
d_call: .; v_call: TRBV2; clone_size: medium-sized; j_call: TRBJ2-1; cdr3_nt: TGTGCCAGCAGTGCCGGGGCCACCCCCTTCAATGAGCAGTTCTTC; cdr3_aa: CASSAGATPFNEQFF
d_call: .; v_call: TRBV29-1; clone_size: many; j_call: TRBJ1-5; cdr3_nt: TGCAGCGTTACACTATACGGGGACCCAAGCAATCAGCCCCAGCATTTT; cdr3_aa: CSVTLYGDPSNQPQHF
d_call: .; v_call: TRBV7-2; clone_size: many; j_call: TRBJ2-3; cdr3_nt: TGTGCCAGCAGCTTAGCGGGGCTCCTAGAAGATACGCAGTATTTT; cdr3_aa: CASSLAGLLEDTQYF
d_call: TRBD2; v_call: TRBV7-2; clone_size: .; j_call: TRBJ2-5; cdr3_nt: TGTGCCAGCAGCTTCGGGACTAGCAAGGAGACCCAGTACTTC; cdr3_aa: CASSFGTSKETQYF
d_call: TRBD1; v_call: TRBV12-3/TRBV12-4; clone_size: .; j_call: TRBJ1-6; cdr3_nt: TGTGCCAGCAGCCCCGGGACAGGATATTCACCCCTCCACTTT; cdr3_aa: CASSPGTGYSPLHF
d_call: .; v_call: TRBV7-2; clone_size: many; j_call: TRBJ2-7; cdr3_nt: TGTGCCAGCAGCCCCACCGGGACAGAGCAGTACTTC; cdr3_aa: CASSPTGTEQYF
d_call: .; v_call: TRBV20-1; clone_size: many; j_call: TRBJ1-1; cdr3_nt: TGCAGTGCCAACCACAGGGACACTGAAGCTTTCTTT; cdr3_aa: CSANHRDTEAFF
d_call: .; v_call: TRBV5-1; clone_size: .; j_call: TRBJ2-7; cdr3_nt: TGCGCCAGCAGACGCACACCGTACGAGCAGTACTTC; cdr3_aa: CASRRTPYEQYF
d_call: .; v_call: TRBV20-1; clone_size: many; j_call: TRBJ1-4; cdr3_nt: TGCAGTGCTAGAGCGGCAGGGATTACTAATGAAAAACTGTTTTTT; cdr3_aa: CSARAAGITNEKLFF
d_call: .; v_call: TRBV15; clone_size: .; j_call: TRBJ1-1; cdr3_nt: TGTGCCACCAGCAGAGGGTACAGCGGAGCGGGGTACACTGAAGCTTTCTTT; cdr3_aa: CATSRGYSGAGYTEAFF
d_call: TRBD1; v_call: TRBV10-3; clone_size: few; j_call: TRBJ2-1; cdr3_nt: TGTGCCATCCGGGACAGGGTGGACAATGAGCAGTTCTTC; cdr3_aa: CAIRDRVDNEQFF
d_call: .; v_call: TRBV7-2; clone_size: .; j_call: TRBJ2-6; cdr3_nt: TGTGCCAGCAGCTTAGCGGGGCCTCGGGTCTCTGGGGCCAACGTCCTGACTTTC; cdr3_aa: CASSLAGPRVSGANVLTF
d_call: .; v_call: TRBV7-6; clone_size: few; j_call: TRBJ2-3; cdr3_nt: TGTGCCAGCAGCTCACACCCGGAGGAAGATACGCAGTATTTT; cdr3_aa: CASSSHPEEDTQYF
d_call: .; v_call: TRBV10-3; clone_size: many; j_call: TRBJ1-4; cdr3_nt: TGTGCCATCAGTGAAACGGGGAGGTGGCACGAAAAACTGTTTTTT; cdr3_aa: CAISETGRWHEKLFF
d_call: .; v_call: TRBV20-1; clone_size: few; j_call: TRBJ2-3; cdr3_nt: TGCAGTGCGAGCCGGGACACCGGGAGGACAGATACGCAGTATTTT; cdr3_aa: CSASRDTGRTDTQYF
d_call: .; v_call: TRBV20-1; clone_size: .; j_call: TRBJ2-7; cdr3_nt: TGCAGTGCTAGACCGGGATCTTCAATCTACGAGCAGTACTTC; cdr3_aa: CSARPGSSIYEQYF
d_call: TRBD1; v_call: TRBV20-1; clone_size: .; j_call: TRBJ2-5; cdr3_nt: TGCAGTGCCCAGACAGGGCAGGATTGGGAGACCCAGTACTTC; cdr3_aa: CSAQTGQDWETQYF
d_call: .; v_call: TRBV20-1; clone_size: .; j_call: TRBJ2-1; cdr3_nt: TGCAGTGCTAGGGACCTAGCGTTCGGGACCCCCTACAATGAGCAGTTCTTC; cdr3_aa: CSARDLAFGTPYNEQFF
d_call: TRBD2; v_call: TRBV6-1; clone_size: few; j_call: TRBJ2-2; cdr3_nt: TGTGCCTGCCGACTAGCGGGGAACACCGGGGAGCTGTTTTTT; cdr3_aa: CACRLAGNTGELFF
d_call: .; v_call: TRBV7-3; clone_size: many; j_call: TRBJ2-2; cdr3_nt: TGTGCAGAAAGCGGATGGAACACCGGGGAGCTGTTTTTT; cdr3_aa: CAESGWNTGELFF
d_call: .; v_call: TRBV9; clone_size: few; j_call: TRBJ2-1; cdr3_nt: TGTGCCAGCAGCGTACGGGGCGTTTTTGACAATGAGCAGTTCTTC; cdr3_aa: CASSVRGVFDNEQFF
d_call: .; v_call: TRBV12-3/TRBV12-4; clone_size: .; j_call: TRBJ1-6; cdr3_nt: TGTGCCAGCAGTTTGGGGGGAGGATACGGCTCCTATAATTCACCCCTCCACTTT; cdr3_aa: CASSLGGGYGSYNSPLHF
d_call: TRBD1; v_call: TRBV10-3; clone_size: few; j_call: TRBJ1-2; cdr3_nt: TGTGCCATCAGCTTTGGACAGGGGAGCTATGGCTACACCTTC; cdr3_aa: CAISFGQGSYGYTF
d_call: .; v_call: TRBV5-1; clone_size: few; j_call: TRBJ2-7; cdr3_nt: TGCGCCAGCGCCTCCGGGGCCGTGGGGGAGCAGTACTTC; cdr3_aa: CASASGAVGEQYF
d_call: TRBD2; v_call: TRBV7-2; clone_size: few; j_call: TRBJ2-1; cdr3_nt: TGTGCCAGCAGAATCGCGGGAGTCCCAGTGCAGTTCTTC; cdr3_aa: CASRIAGVPVQFF
d_call: TRBD1; v_call: TRBV3-1; clone_size: few; j_call: TRBJ2-2; cdr3_nt: TGTGCCAGCAGCCCCCGGACAGGGAACACCGGGGAGCTGTTTTTT; cdr3_aa: CASSPRTGNTGELFF
d_call: .; v_call: TRBV20-1; clone_size: .; j_call: TRBJ2-1; cdr3_nt: TGCAGTGCCCCCGCGTTCCGGCCTCCCCATGAGCAGTTCTTC; cdr3_aa: CSAPAFRPPHEQFF
d_call: TRBD2; v_call: TRBV4-3; clone_size: few; j_call: TRBJ2-7; cdr3_nt: TGCGCCAGCAGCCAAGTTTGGTCTAGCGGGATGATCTACGAGCAGTACTTC; cdr3_aa: CASSQVWSSGMIYEQYF
d_call: TRBD2; v_call: TRBV13; clone_size: .; j_call: TRBJ2-7; cdr3_nt: TGTGCCAGCAGCCCCAGCGCACTAGCGACCCCCTACGGGCAGTACTTC; cdr3_aa: CASSPSALATPYGQYF
d_call: .; v_call: TRBV6-2/TRBV6-3; clone_size: few; j_call: TRBJ1-5; cdr3_nt: TGTGCCAGCAGTGACCCCGGGCCATTAAGGCCCCAGCATTTT; cdr3_aa: CASSDPGPLRPQHF
d_call: TRBD1; v_call: TRBV27; clone_size: few; j_call: TRBJ2-6; cdr3_nt: TGTGCCAGCAGTCCGACAGGGGGGTTTCTCTCTGGGGCCAACGTCCTGACTTTC; cdr3_aa: CASSPTGGFLSGANVLTF
d_call: TRBD1; v_call: TRBV20-1; clone_size: .; j_call: TRBJ2-5; cdr3_nt: TGCAGTGCTAGTGGGACAGGGGCTGGGGTGCCCCAGTACTTC; cdr3_aa: CSASGTGAGVPQYF
d_call: .; v_call: TRBV7-3; clone_size: many; j_call: TRBJ2-7; cdr3_nt: TGTGCCAGCAGCCCTACAGGGTCCTACGAGCAGTACTTC; cdr3_aa: CASSPTGSYEQYF
d_call: .; v_call: TRBV6-1; clone_size: .; j_call: TRBJ1-2; cdr3_nt: TGTGCCAGCATGAATCCAACTAACTATGGCTACACCTTC; cdr3_aa: CASMNPTNYGYTF
d_call: TRBD1; v_call: TRBV29-1; clone_size: few; j_call: TRBJ2-3; cdr3_nt: TGCAGCGTTGAAAAGCTACAGGGGGCTGTAGATACGCAGTATTTT; cdr3_aa: CSVEKLQGAVDTQYF
d_call: TRBD1; v_call: TRBV5-1; clone_size: few; j_call: TRBJ1-2; cdr3_nt: TGCGCCAGCAGCTTGGGGGACAGGGGGCGTAACGGGTTTGGCTACACCTTC; cdr3_aa: CASSLGDRGRNGFGYTF
d_call: .; v_call: TRBV7-2; clone_size: few; j_call: TRBJ2-7; cdr3_nt: TGTGCCAGCAGCTTGGGGGTTCGAGGCTACGAGCAGTACTTC; cdr3_aa: CASSLGVRGYEQYF
d_call: .; v_call: TRBV7-2; clone_size: .; j_call: TRBJ2-1; cdr3_nt: TGTGCCAGCAGCCCCTCCCACGGGGTCAATGAGCAGTTCTTC; cdr3_aa: CASSPSHGVNEQFF
d_call: .; v_call: TRBV11-2; clone_size: once; j_call: TRBJ2-5; cdr3_nt: TGTGCCAGCAGCTTAGTCCCAGGGATAGAGACCCAGTACTTC; cdr3_aa: CASSLVPGIETQYF
d_call: .; v_call: TRBV29-1; clone_size: .; j_call: TRBJ1-5; cdr3_nt: TGCAGCGTTGGAGGGGGTGACGATCAGCCCCAGCATTTT; cdr3_aa: CSVGGGDDQPQHF
d_call: TRBD2; v_call: TRBV20-1; clone_size: .; j_call: TRBJ2-1; cdr3_nt: TGCAGTGCTAGACGGCGAGCGGGAGGATACAATGAGCAGTTCTTC; cdr3_aa: CSARRRAGGYNEQFF
d_call: .; v_call: TRBV29-1; clone_size: few; j_call: TRBJ2-1; cdr3_nt: TGCAGCGTCAGGGGTCTCTTCTACAATGAGCAGTTCTTC; cdr3_aa: CSVRGLFYNEQFF
d_call: .; v_call: TRBV3-1; clone_size: .; j_call: TRBJ1-4; cdr3_nt: TGTGCCAGCAGCCAAGATAGAAGGGTCCATAATGAAAAACTGTTTTTT; cdr3_aa: CASSQDRRVHNEKLFF
d_call: TRBD1; v_call: TRBV5-6; clone_size: .; j_call: TRBJ1-2; cdr3_nt: TGTGCCAGCAGCTGGAGGCCGGGACAGGTGAACTATGGCTACACCTTC; cdr3_aa: CASSWRPGQVNYGYTF
d_call: .; v_call: TRBV5-6; clone_size: .; j_call: TRBJ1-2; cdr3_nt: TGTGCCAGCAGCTATACAGTGGACTATGGCTACACCTTC; cdr3_aa: CASSYTVDYGYTF
d_call: .; v_call: TRBV29-1; clone_size: many; j_call: TRBJ2-7; cdr3_nt: TGCAGCGTTGACCAGGGAGAGGGATACGAGCAGTACTTC; cdr3_aa: CSVDQGEGYEQYF
d_call: TRBD2; v_call: TRBV5-6; clone_size: .; j_call: TRBJ2-2; cdr3_nt: TGTGCCAGCAGGGGGGGGGTGAACACCGGGGAGCTGTTTTTT; cdr3_aa: CASRGGVNTGELFF